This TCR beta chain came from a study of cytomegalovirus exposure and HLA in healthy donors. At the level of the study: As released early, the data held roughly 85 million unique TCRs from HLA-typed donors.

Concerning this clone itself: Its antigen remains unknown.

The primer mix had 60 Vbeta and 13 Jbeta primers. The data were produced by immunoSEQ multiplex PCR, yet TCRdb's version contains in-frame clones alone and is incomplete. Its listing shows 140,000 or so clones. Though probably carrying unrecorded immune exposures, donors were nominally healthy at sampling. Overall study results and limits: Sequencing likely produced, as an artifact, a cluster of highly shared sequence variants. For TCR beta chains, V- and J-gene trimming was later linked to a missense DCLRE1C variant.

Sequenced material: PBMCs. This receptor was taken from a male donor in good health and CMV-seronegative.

The CDR3 is CAGGSGDYHNEQFF. DNA for the CDR3: TGTGCCGGGGGGTCGGGGGACTACCACAATGAGCAGTTCTTC. This rearrangement joins TRBV6-1 to TRBJ2-1; 7 nucleotides agree with TRBD2. Germline assignment: CDR1 MNHNS and CDR2 SASEGT. Trimming cost V 11 bases and J 5 bases; bases outside gene matches: 12. The CDR3 covers 14 residues.